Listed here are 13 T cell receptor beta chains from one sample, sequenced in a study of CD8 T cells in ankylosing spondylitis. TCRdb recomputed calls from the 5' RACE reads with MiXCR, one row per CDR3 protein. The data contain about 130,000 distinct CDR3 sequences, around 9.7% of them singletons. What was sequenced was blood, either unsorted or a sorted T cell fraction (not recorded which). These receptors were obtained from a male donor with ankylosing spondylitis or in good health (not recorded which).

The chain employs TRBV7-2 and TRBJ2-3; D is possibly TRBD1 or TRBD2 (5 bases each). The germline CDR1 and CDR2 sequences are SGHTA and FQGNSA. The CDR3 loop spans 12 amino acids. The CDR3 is CATGTETDTQYF. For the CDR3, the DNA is TGTGCAACCGGGACGGAGACAGATACGCAGTATTTT.

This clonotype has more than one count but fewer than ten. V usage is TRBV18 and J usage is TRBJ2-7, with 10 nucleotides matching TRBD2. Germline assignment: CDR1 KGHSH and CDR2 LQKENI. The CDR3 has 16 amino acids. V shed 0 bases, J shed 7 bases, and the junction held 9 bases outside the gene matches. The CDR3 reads CASSPPGTSVSGEQYF. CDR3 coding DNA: TGTGCCAGCTCACCACCCGGGACTAGCGTTTCGGGGGAGCAGTACTTC.

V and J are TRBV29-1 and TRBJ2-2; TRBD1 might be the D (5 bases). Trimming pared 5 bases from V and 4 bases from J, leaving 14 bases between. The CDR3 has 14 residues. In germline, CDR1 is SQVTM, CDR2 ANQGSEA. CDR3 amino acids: CSVLSPGSTGELFF. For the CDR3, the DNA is TGCAGCGTTTTGTCCCCAGGGTCCACCGGGGAGCTGTTTTTT.

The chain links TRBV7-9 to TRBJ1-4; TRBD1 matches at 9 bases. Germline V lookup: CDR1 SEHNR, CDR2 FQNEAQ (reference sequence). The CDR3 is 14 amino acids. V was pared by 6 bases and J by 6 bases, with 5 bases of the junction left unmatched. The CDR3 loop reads CASRTGGEYEKLFF. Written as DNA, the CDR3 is TGTGCCAGCAGAACAGGGGGCGAGTATGAAAAACTGTTTTTT. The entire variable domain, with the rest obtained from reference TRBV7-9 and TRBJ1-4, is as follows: DTGVSQNPRHKITKRGQNVTFRCDPISEHNRLYWYRQTLGQGPEFLTYFQNEAQLEKSRLLSDRFSAERPKGSFSTLEIQRTEQGDSAMYLCASRTGGEYEKLFFGSGTQLSVL.

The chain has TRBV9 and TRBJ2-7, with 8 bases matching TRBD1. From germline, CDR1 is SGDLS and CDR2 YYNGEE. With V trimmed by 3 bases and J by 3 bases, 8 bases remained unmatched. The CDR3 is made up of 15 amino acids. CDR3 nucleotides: TGTGCCAGCAGCGCCCGAACAGGGGGTCTCTACGAGCAGTACTTC. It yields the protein CASSARTGGLYEQYF.

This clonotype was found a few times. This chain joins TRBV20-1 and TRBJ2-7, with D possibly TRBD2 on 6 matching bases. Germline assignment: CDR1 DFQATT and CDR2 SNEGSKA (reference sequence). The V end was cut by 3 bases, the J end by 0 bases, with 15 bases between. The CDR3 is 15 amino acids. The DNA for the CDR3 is TGCAGTGCTAGGGGGGGAGATAGCAACTCCTACGAGCAGTACTTC. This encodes CSARGGDSNSYEQYF.

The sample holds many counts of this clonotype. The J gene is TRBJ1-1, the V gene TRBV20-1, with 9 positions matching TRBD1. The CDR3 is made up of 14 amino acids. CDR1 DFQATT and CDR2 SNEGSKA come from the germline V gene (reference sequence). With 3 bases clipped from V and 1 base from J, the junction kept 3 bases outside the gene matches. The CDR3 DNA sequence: TGCAGTGCTAGGGTACAGGGGGCGAACACTGAAGCTTTCTTT. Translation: CSARVQGANTEAFF.

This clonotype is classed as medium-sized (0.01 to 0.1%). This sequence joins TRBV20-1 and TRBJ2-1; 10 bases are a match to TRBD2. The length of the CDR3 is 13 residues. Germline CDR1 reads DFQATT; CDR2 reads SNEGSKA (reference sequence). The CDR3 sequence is CRAGTSGTDEQFF. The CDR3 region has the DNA TGCAGGGCAGGAACTAGCGGGACAGATGAGCAGTTCTTC.

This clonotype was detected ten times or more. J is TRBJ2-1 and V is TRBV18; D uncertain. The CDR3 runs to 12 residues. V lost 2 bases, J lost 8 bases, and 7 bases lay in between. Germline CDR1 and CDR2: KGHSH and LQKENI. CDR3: CASSPSVYEQFF. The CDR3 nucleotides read TGTGCCAGCTCACCAAGCGTGTATGAGCAGTTCTTC.

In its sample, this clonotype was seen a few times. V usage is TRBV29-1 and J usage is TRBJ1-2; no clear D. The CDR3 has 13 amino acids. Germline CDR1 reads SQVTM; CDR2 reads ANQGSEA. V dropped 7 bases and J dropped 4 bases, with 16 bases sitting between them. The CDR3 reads CSAPARGPYGYTF. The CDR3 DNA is TGCAGCGCCCCAGCGAGAGGGCCCTATGGCTACACCTTC.

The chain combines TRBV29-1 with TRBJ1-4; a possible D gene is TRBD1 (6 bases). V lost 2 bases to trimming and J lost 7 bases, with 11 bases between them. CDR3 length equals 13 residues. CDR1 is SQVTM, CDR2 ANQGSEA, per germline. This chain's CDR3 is CSVESTGTEKLFF. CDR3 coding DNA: TGCAGCGTTGAATCAACAGGGACTGAAAAACTGTTTTTT.

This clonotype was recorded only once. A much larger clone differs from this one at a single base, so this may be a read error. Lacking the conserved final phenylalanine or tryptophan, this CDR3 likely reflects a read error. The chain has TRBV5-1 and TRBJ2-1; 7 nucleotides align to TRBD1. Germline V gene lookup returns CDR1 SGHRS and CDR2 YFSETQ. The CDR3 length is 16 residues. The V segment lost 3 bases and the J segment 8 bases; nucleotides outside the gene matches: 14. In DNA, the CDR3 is TGCGCCAGCAGCTCGCTGGGGACAGTCGAGACCGATGAGCAGTTCTTG. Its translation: CASSSLGTVETDEQFL.

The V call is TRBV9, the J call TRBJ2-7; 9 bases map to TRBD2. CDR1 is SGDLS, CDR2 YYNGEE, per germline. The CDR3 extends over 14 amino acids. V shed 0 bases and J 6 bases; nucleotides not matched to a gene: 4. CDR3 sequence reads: CASSVVAGVGEQYF. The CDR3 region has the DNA TGTGCCAGCAGCGTAGTAGCGGGAGTGGGCGAGCAGTACTTC.